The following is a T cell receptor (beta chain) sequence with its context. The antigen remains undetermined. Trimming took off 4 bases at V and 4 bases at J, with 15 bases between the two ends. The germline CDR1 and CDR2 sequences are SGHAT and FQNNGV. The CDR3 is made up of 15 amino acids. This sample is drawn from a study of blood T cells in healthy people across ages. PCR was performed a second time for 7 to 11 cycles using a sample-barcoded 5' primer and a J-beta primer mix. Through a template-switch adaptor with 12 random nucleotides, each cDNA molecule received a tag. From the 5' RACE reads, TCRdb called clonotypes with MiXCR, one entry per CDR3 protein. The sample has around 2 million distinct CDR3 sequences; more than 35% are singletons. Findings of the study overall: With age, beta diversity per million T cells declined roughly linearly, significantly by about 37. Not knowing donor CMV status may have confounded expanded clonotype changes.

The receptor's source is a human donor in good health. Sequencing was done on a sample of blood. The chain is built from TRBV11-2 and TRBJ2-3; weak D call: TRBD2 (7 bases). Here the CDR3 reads CASSSLGGGADTQYF. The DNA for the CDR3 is TGTGCCAGCAGCTCCCTCGGAGGGGGGGCAGATACGCAGTATTTT.